These 7 T cell receptor beta chains share one sample of origin, sequenced in a study of blood T cell repertoires in COVID-19. Profiled with immunoSEQ multiplex PCR; TCRdb holds only in-frame clones, not every one. The repertoire has about 100,000 clones, more than 65% of them found once; the top ten carry around 10%. The material sequenced was peripheral blood. These receptors all stem from a woman in her 70s with acute or convalescent COVID-19.

The CDR3 region has the DNA TGTGCCTGGAACCTCAGGGGTTTTGGCACAGATACGCAGTATTTT. Translated: CAWNLRGFGTDTQYF. The rearrangement links TRBV30 to TRBJ2-3; D is perhaps TRBD1 (6 bases). Trimming took off 4 bases at V and 1 base at J, with 15 bases between the two ends. Germline CDR1 and CDR2: GTSNPN and SVGIG (reference sequence). CDR3 length: 15 amino acids.

This clone turned up a few times. The chain recombines TRBV24-1 with TRBJ2-1, with a weak D call TRBD1 (6 bases). Trimming stripped 3 bases from V and 6 bases from J, with 11 bases between. CDR1 and CDR2 from the germline V gene are KGHDR and SFDVKD. CDR3 size: 14 residues. CDR3 residues: CATSDPGTINEQFF. The DNA of the CDR3 is TGTGCCACCAGTGATCCCGGGACAATCAATGAGCAGTTCTTC.

The V and J genes are TRBV18 and TRBJ2-2; D might be TRBD2 (6 bases). V was shortened by 2 bases and J by 5 bases, with 6 bases between the two germline ends. CDR1 and CDR2 (germline): KGHSH, LQKENI. The CDR3 loop spans 13 amino acids. The CDR3 sequence: CASSPGGTGELFF. The CDR3 region has the DNA TGTGCCAGCTCACCAGGGGGGACCGGGGAGCTGTTTTTT.

This clone occurred once. The chain joins TRBV24-1 to TRBJ1-5; D is unresolved. CDR1 and CDR2 from the germline V gene are KGHDR and SFDVKD. Trimming pared 5 bases from V and 4 bases from J, leaving 11 bases between. CDR3 length: 14 amino acids. The CDR3 reads CATSAGGINQPQHF. The CDR3 bases are TGTGCCACCAGTGCCGGCGGGATTAATCAGCCCCAGCATTTT.

The rearrangement uses TRBV4-1 and TRBJ1-1; 9 nucleotides align to TRBD1. The germline gives CDR1 MGHRA, CDR2 YSYEKL. The ends lost 4 bases at V and 4 bases at J; junction bases unmatched: 4. The CDR3 is made up of 14 amino acids. The CDR3 DNA is TGCGCCAGCAGCCTGGACAGGGGTGGCACTGAAGCTTTCTTT. Amino acid sequence: CASSLDRGGTEAFF.

A single count supports this clone. The chain links TRBV2 to TRBJ1-5; D gene unclear. The CDR3 extends over 13 amino acids. V gave up 1 base and J gave up 5 bases, with 6 bases separating them. Germline lookup yields CDR1 SNHLY and CDR2 FYNNEI. CDR3 DNA: TGTGCCAGCAGTGAAGGGAGATATCAGCCCCAGCATTTT. It encodes CASSEGRYQPQHF.

The chain combines TRBV7-9 with TRBJ2-2; TRBD2 aligns across 14 bases. The germline V gene encodes CDR1 SEHNR and CDR2 FQNEAQ (reference sequence). The CDR3 spans 18 residues. Trimming removed 6 bases from V and 9 bases from J; junction bases left unmatched: 15. This CDR3 is CASRRRLAGGSYPRELFF. CDR3 in DNA: TGTGCCAGCAGAAGACGACTAGCGGGGGGGAGTTACCCCAGGGAGCTGTTTTTT.